This passage covers 22 T cell receptor beta chains from one sample sequenced in a study of T cell responses to AZD1222 COVID-19 vaccine. The method was immunoSEQ multiplex PCR; TCRdb's version includes in-frame clones alone and lacks a portion of them. The data hold 90,000 to 120,000 clones, with roughly nine tenths observed a single time. The input for sequencing was peripheral blood, taken on day 0 of AZD1222 vaccination. Source of these receptors: an adult in good health.

This clone was recorded only once. The chain recombines TRBV11-2 with TRBJ2-1, with D possibly matching TRBD1 (6 bases). Germline lookup yields CDR1 SGHAT and CDR2 FQNNGV. The CDR3 is 16 amino acids. V was trimmed by 3 bases and J by 7 bases, leaving 19 bases between them. The CDR3 sequence is CASSFAGTRISNEQFF. The CDR3 DNA reads as TGTGCCAGCAGCTTCGCCGGGACACGAATTTCGAATGAGCAGTTCTTC. Full variable domain (outside the CDR3, taken from reference TRBV11-2 and TRBJ2-1): EAGVAQSPRYKIIEKRQSVAFWCNPISGHATLYWYQQILGQGPKLLIQFQNNGVVDDSQLPKDRFSAERLKGVDSTLKIQPAKLEDSAVYLCASSFAGTRISNEQFFGPGTRLTVL.

This sequence joins TRBV29-1 and TRBJ2-1; no firm D call. The length of the CDR3 is 13 residues. Germline V gives CDR1 SQVTM, CDR2 ANQGSEA. Trimming left V 7 bases short and J 3 bases short, with 13 bases between. This chain's CDR3 is CSAGSPLYNEQFF. CDR3 nucleotide sequence: TGCAGCGCTGGGTCTCCCCTCTACAATGAGCAGTTCTTC.

The chain uses TRBV2 and TRBJ1-2, with D possibly being TRBD1 (6 bases). V was clipped by 6 bases and J by 4 bases, with 15 bases between them. The V gene's germline CDR1 is SNHLY and CDR2 FYNNEI. CDR3 size: 14 residues. The CDR3 bases are TGTGCCAGCAGGGTGGGGGGCCAAACCTATGGCTACACCTTC. It yields the protein CASRVGGQTYGYTF.

The chain couples TRBV5-1 to TRBJ2-1; tentative D call: TRBD2 (5 bases). The CDR3 is 13 residues long. From germline, CDR1 is SGHRS and CDR2 YFSETQ. The V and J ends lost 0 bases and 13 bases respectively, with 14 bases between them. The CDR3 region is CASSLAVGAEQFF. CDR3 bases: TGCGCCAGCAGCTTGGCCGTCGGAGCGGAACAGTTCTTC.

This clone occurred many times. The CDR3 loop reads CSVVAGRSAYEQYF. The CDR3, as DNA: TGCAGCGTTGTAGCGGGACGATCTGCCTACGAGCAGTACTTC. V gene TRBV29-1 combines with J gene TRBJ2-7; 8 nucleotides agree with TRBD2. The trim removed 4 bases at V and 2 bases at J, leaving 7 bases unmatched. CDR1 and CDR2 from the germline V gene are SQVTM and ANQGSEA. This CDR3 is 14 amino acids long.

The chain couples TRBV10-3 to TRBJ2-3, with 7 bases lining up with TRBD2. CDR1 and CDR2 (germline): ENHRY, SYGVKD. The ends lost 3 bases at V and 4 bases at J; junction bases unmatched: 10. This CDR3 region has 16 residues. The CDR3 bases are TGTGCCATCAGTGATTGGGGAGGGGTCGCGGCAGATACGCAGTATTTT. Translated: CAISDWGGVAADTQYF.

The J gene is TRBJ1-5, the V gene TRBV6-1; D unresolved. The CDR3 consists of 14 residues. Trimming stripped 2 bases from V and 5 bases from J, with 10 bases between. The germline CDR1 and CDR2 sequences are MNHNS and SASEGT. The CDR3, as DNA: TGTGCCAGCAGTGAACTCAATGATTATCAGCCCCAGCATTTT. Its protein product is CASSELNDYQPQHF.

The gene calls are TRBV6-2 or TRBV6-3 and TRBJ2-3, with TRBD2 matching over 12 bases. Germline V CDR1 and CDR2: MNHEY, SVGEGT. The CDR3 has 18 amino acids. Losses at the gene ends were 4 bases for V and 0 bases for J; bases not matched to a gene: 8. The CDR3 DNA sequence: TGTGCCAGCAGTTTCCTTCGGACTAGCGGGGCTAGCACAGATACGCAGTATTTT. It encodes CASSFLRTSGASTDTQYF.

The chain combines TRBV28 with TRBJ1-2; TRBD1 is a possible D gene (6 bases). CDR3 length: 14 amino acids. Between the trimmed V and J ends, which lost 7 bases and 8 bases, there was a span of 20 bases. Germline values: CDR1 MDHEN, CDR2 SYDVKM. The CDR3 nucleotides read TGTGCCAGCACCAAGTCGGGGGGCGCGAAGGGCTACACCTTC. It translates to CASTKSGGAKGYTF.

This rearrangement joins TRBV29-1 to TRBJ1-5; D is unclear. Trimming shortened V by 0 bases and J by 4 bases, and 7 bases separated the two germline ends. The CDR3 runs 13 residues. Germline CDR1 is SQVTM and CDR2 is ANQGSEA. The CDR3 DNA sequence: TGCAGCGTTGAAGAATACGATAATCAGCCCCAGCATTTT. Its protein is CSVEEYDNQPQHF. Drawing the rest from reference TRBV29-1 and TRBJ1-5, the complete variable domain is SAVISQKPSRDICQRGTSLTIQCQVDSQVTMMFWYRQQPGQSLTLIATANQGSEATYESGFVIDKFPISRPNLTFSTLTVSNMSPEDSSIYLCSVEEYDNQPQHFGDGTRLSIL.

V and J are TRBV5-5 and TRBJ1-5; maybe TRBD1 (5 bases). Germline values: CDR1 SGHKS, CDR2 YYEKEE (reference sequence). The CDR3 is made up of 15 amino acids. V gave up 1 base and J gave up 1 base, with 9 bases separating them. For the CDR3, the DNA is TGTGCCAGCAGCTTGAGGCAGGGAAGCAATCAGCCCCAGCATTTT. It yields the protein CASSLRQGSNQPQHF.

This chain uses TRBV27 with TRBJ2-7, with 7 bases lining up with TRBD1. Trimming took 5 bases from V and 3 from J; bases not matched to a gene: 10. The CDR3 extends over 15 amino acids. The V gene's germline CDR1 is MNHEY and CDR2 SMNVEV (reference sequence). CDR3 in amino acids: CASSPDRQGGYEQYF. The CDR3 bases are TGTGCCAGCAGTCCTGACCGACAGGGCGGCTACGAGCAGTACTTC.

This chain uses TRBV30 with TRBJ2-7, with TRBD2 as a possible D gene (5 bases). This CDR3 is 11 amino acids long. CDR1 is GTSNPN, CDR2 SVGIG, per germline (reference sequence). V was cut by 3 bases and J by 4 bases, with 7 bases left in between. This chain's CDR3 is CAWSLAYEQYF. The CDR3 DNA sequence: TGTGCCTGGAGCCTAGCTTACGAGCAGTACTTC.

In DNA form, the CDR3 reads TGTGCCAGCAGCTTAAGGGAGCGAGAGACCCAGTACTTC. Translating gives CASSLRERETQYF. The V gene is TRBV11-2, the J gene TRBJ2-5, with a possible D match to TRBD2 (5 bases). Germline CDR1 SGHAT, CDR2 FQNNGV. CDR3 size: 13 residues. Trimming took off 2 bases at V and 4 bases at J, with 8 bases between the two ends.

The chain combines TRBV28 with TRBJ1-5; D call uncertain. The V gene lost 2 bases and the J gene lost 4 bases, with 12 bases spanning the gap. CDR1 and CDR2 from the germline V gene are MDHEN and SYDVKM. The CDR3 spans 15 residues. The CDR3 nucleotides are TGTGCCAGCAGTTTAGACGGTTCAGGAAATCAGCCCCAGCATTTT. The encoded protein is CASSLDGSGNQPQHF.

V is TRBV5-5 and J is TRBJ1-4, with D tentatively TRBD1 (6 bases). This CDR3 spans 16 amino acids. Per germline, CDR1 SGHKS and CDR2 YYEKEE (reference sequence). Trimming removed 1 base at V and 0 bases at J, with 10 bases between. As DNA, the CDR3 is TGTGCCAGCAGCTTGCGGACAGCCTCAACTAATGAAAAACTGTTTTTT. It encodes CASSLRTASTNEKLFF.

J is TRBJ2-5 and V is TRBV19; TRBD1 agrees at 7 bases. Germline loops: CDR1 LNHDA, CDR2 SQIVND (reference sequence). The CDR3 has 13 residues. The V segment lost 5 bases and the J segment 5 bases; nucleotides outside the gene matches: 5. The CDR3 DNA follows: TGTGCCAGTAGTCTACAGGGGAGCGAGACCCAGTACTTC. The encoded protein is CASSLQGSETQYF.

The chain employs TRBV5-1 and TRBJ2-1, with TRBD2 matching 7 bases. CDR1 SGHRS and CDR2 YFSETQ come from the germline V gene. With V trimmed by 0 bases and J by 6 bases, 6 bases remained unmatched. The CDR3 has 15 residues. CDR3 in DNA: TGCGCCAGCAGCTTGGTCTGGGAGGGCCGCAATGAGCAGTTCTTC. Protein sequence: CASSLVWEGRNEQFF.

This chain joins TRBV27 and TRBJ2-3; the D gene is possibly TRBD2 (6 bases). Germline V lookup: CDR1 MNHEY, CDR2 SMNVEV (reference sequence). This CDR3 has 14 residues. The V gene lost 8 bases and the J gene lost 1 base, with 13 bases spanning the gap. The CDR3 spells CASEEGRGTDTQYF. In DNA, the CDR3 is TGTGCCAGCGAGGAGGGCCGGGGCACAGATACGCAGTATTTT.

V gene TRBV12-3 or TRBV12-4 combines with J gene TRBJ1-2; a possible D gene is TRBD1 (5 bases). With 7 bases removed from V and 8 bases from J, the gap between germline ends came to 17 bases. CDR3 size: 13 residues. CDR3 sequence (DNA): TGTGCCAGCACTCGCAGGGTCTGGGAAGGCTACACCTTC. It yields the protein CASTRRVWEGYTF.

This clone occurred a few times. The J gene is TRBJ2-1, the V gene TRBV27; 9 positions agree with TRBD1. The germline V gene has CDR1 MNHEY and CDR2 SMNVEV (reference sequence). The CDR3 loop spans 12 amino acids. The trim removed 6 bases at V and 7 bases at J, leaving 1 base unmatched. The CDR3 reads CASSGTGNEQFF. Here the CDR3 DNA reads TGTGCCAGCAGCGGGACAGGGAATGAGCAGTTCTTC.

The chain uses TRBV3-1 (or the pseudogene TRBV3-2) and TRBJ2-7; 10 bases match TRBD1. V lost 4 bases and J lost 3; bases outside the gene matches: 3. Germline CDR1 reads LGHDT; CDR2 reads YNNKEL (reference sequence). The CDR3 runs to 14 residues. The DNA for the CDR3 is TGTGCCAGCAGCCGACGGGACAGGGGCTACGAGCAGTACTTC. This sequence encodes CASSRRDRGYEQYF.